The entry below describes one T cell receptor beta chain. Its antigen is not known. This sample is part of a study of shared clonotypes between healthy human individuals. CDR3 size: 15 residues. V was clipped by 6 bases and J by 6 bases; unmatched bases: 12. Germline V CDR1 and CDR2: LNHDA, SQIVND (reference sequence). General study findings and limits: When compared with the clonotypes that were shared by all four sorted-subset donors, the non-shared clonotypes turned out to have lower generation probabilities. Among donors, the sharing of clonotypes was expected to be influenced by sequencing depth. Among the subsets, naive ones generally showed larger estimated richness than memory ones.

Profiled with immunoSEQ multiplex PCR; TCRdb holds only in-frame clones, not every one. In the table there are roughly 1,500,000 clones, around 98.5% of which are singletons. The sequenced sample consisted of naive CD4+ T cells sorted from blood. Sample subset: CD45RA+ positively selected. The clonotype originates from a man aged 30 to 45 in good health. The chain is built from TRBV19 and TRBJ2-7, with 9 bases that match TRBD1. The CDR3 sequence is CASRRTGALGGEQYF. In nucleotides, the CDR3 is TGTGCCAGTAGGAGGACAGGGGCCCTTGGCGGCGAGCAGTACTTC.